The TCR beta chain under discussion was sequenced for a study of cytomegalovirus exposure and HLA in healthy donors (dated by TCRdb to 2016 to 2017). For the wider study: An earlier analysis of roughly 500 of the donors reported under 300 Gb of sequence data and 100 million to 120 million unique TCR beta sequences obtained from around 190 million T cells. Because of strong linkage in the cohort, five DR-DQ haplotypes were treated as single units for association and clustering. The study aimed to test whether cataloging public T cell receptors could reveal signatures of past pathogen exposure. HLA typing included class I and class II loci at four-digit resolution. The number of donors typed differed by locus, with 629-630 for A, B, C, DRB1 and DQB1, more than 500 for DQA1, 606 for DPA1, and 472 for DPB1. The study combined high-throughput TCR immunosequencing, statistical association of individual TCRs with disease status, and machine learning to predict cytomegalovirus infection status. All discovery cohort repertoires had been generated using a single sequencing platform. Across about 380 genotyped donors of the cohort, an average of about 200,000 unique TCR beta nucleotide sequences per donor were sequenced, and roughly 18% of those sequences were non-productive. In a later genetic analysis, genome-wide SNP genotypes for about three fifths of the roughly 670 donors were used, and that subset was treated as a discovery cohort. Using immunosequencing, the study profiled T cell repertoires from 500 to 800 subjects and related those repertoires to cytomegalovirus serostatus. A separate validation cohort of roughly 110 different subjects was used in addition to the approximately 640-subject first cohort. Among the roughly 390 genotyped donors, roughly 80% belonged to the genetic ancestry cluster associated with self-reported Caucasian donors. An earlier analysis of approximately 580 of the donors used high-throughput TCR beta sequencing to judge whether each TCR beta V gene segment behaved as functional or pseudogenic. Alongside the repertoire data, information on donor age, sex, ethnicity and CMV serostatus was compiled. Approximately 300 gigabases of sequencing data and roughly 81 million unique TCR sequences made up an early release that covered 500 to 700 HLA-typed donors. Rather than drawing on any new phenotypic data, the later analysis identified candidate immune exposures from TCR beta sequences and the way those sequences occurred across donors. In a later analysis, previously published TCR beta repertoires from several hundred donors were re-analyzed and high-resolution HLA genotyping was added so that TCR occurrence patterns could be studied. Broad study findings and their caveats: According to a later analysis, most CMV-associated TCR beta chains appeared to be HLA-restricted, and the HLA associations seemed to be driven largely by CMV exposure. In vitro tests confirmed that a few of the cytomegalovirus-associated TCR beta chains recognize cytomegalovirus antigens. At a false discovery rate of 0.05, a later analysis linked 16,000 or so TCR beta sequences to specific HLA alleles. Because HLA typing was unavailable for some donors at each locus, only the typed subset was used in association tests. The study listed approximately 160 TCR beta chains as associated with cytomegalovirus. An association between a missense DCLRE1C variant and V-gene and J-gene trimming of TCR beta chains was found in a later genetic analysis and replicated in an independent cohort. Only TCR beta chains were sequenced in this cohort, and the absence of alpha or paired-chain data limited detectable features. For the cohort, immune exposure information was limited to CMV serostatus. The earlier analysis of around 600 of the donors excluded some 15 rarely observed V segments, including chromosome 9 orphons, because counts were too low. Linkage disequilibrium might explain the correlated functional status among segregating V segments, but an unknown experimental factor could not be excluded. Most TCR sequences were seen in very few donors, while some public TCRs were found in many individuals. Some IMGT-functional V segments, including TRBV6-2 and TRBV6-3, could not be told apart with the 87-base-pair reads, so those segments were excluded. Compared with the 666-donor mean, donors in an Asian-associated ancestry cluster had fewer N-insertions in productive TCRs, according to a later genetic analysis. The sequencing pipeline was judged likely to have produced a cluster of highly shared sequence variants as a technical artifact. Several of the top co-occurrence clusters appeared to be linked to parvovirus B19, influenza, CMV and Epstein-Barr virus, according to a later analysis. When HLA alleles, especially DR and DQ, strongly co-occurred, TCR associations were difficult to assign to individual alleles. Compared with equally common non-associated chains, HLA-associated TCR beta chains in a later analysis were more clonally expanded and had lower generation probabilities. A further reported finding was that TCR beta sequences accurately predicted the HLA-A and HLA-B alleles for most subjects in the first cohort. Roughly uniform sequencing depth across donors was assumed in presence/absence analyses, although this assumption may not hold. In an earlier analysis of approximately 590 of the donors, most TCR beta V segments appeared in productive rearrangements about 90% or about 30% of the time, broadly matching IMGT annotations. The authors suggested that the approach could potentially be extended to other disease states and immunological phenotypes. The classifier was reported to diagnose cytomegalovirus status with high specificity and sensitivity in both the original cohort and the validation cohort. In a later analysis, TCR association rates were found to vary across HLA loci, with the most associated TCRs seen for DRB1 alleles and the fewest for HLA-C alleles.

Library prep was done by the immunoSEQ multiplex PCR assay. For the multiplex PCR, a mixture combining 60 forward primers for TCR Vbeta segments and 13 reverse primers for TCR Jbeta segments was used. The CDR3 region of rearranged TCR beta genes was amplified from genomic DNA by a multiplex PCR assay. The Illumina HiSeq System was used to sequence the amplified TCR beta libraries as 87-base-pair reads. The study's own analysis went as follows. Across the 666 repertoires, a later analysis counted roughly 77 million unique TCR beta chains, approximately 10 million of which were shared by at least two donors. Raw reads were error-corrected and collapsed into unique sequences with a nearest-neighbor algorithm that merged closely related sequences to remove PCR and sequencing errors. To assign V, D and J gene segments, CDR3 sequences were aligned to IMGT reference sequences. For a sequence to be retained, a match of at least six nucleotides was required to both a V gene segment and a J gene segment. Rearrangements were classified as productive when the CDR3 lacked stop codons and remained in frame with V and J, and all other rearrangements were classified as non-productive. CDR3 was defined according to IMGT convention as the region running from the second conserved V-encoded cysteine to the conserved J-encoded phenylalanine. The earlier analysis of about 620 of the donors excluded sequences that lacked an unambiguous match to a single V gene segment. An earlier analysis of a few hundred of the donors called V segments functional above 56.7% productive rearrangements and segregating when the between-donor standard deviation exceeded 5%. A statistical classification framework was built for diagnosing cytomegalovirus status from the catalog of TCR beta chain sequences. In a later analysis, V and J genes were assigned by comparing TCR nucleotide sequences against IMGT/GENE-DB human TR gene sequences. A later analysis assigned CDR3 sequences and most-parsimonious VDJ recombination scenarios with the TCRdist pipeline. In a later analysis, every TCR beta chain was defined by the combination of its CDR3 amino acid sequence and its V-gene family, and reads without a unique V-gene family were dropped. To address suspected cross-contamination and a sequencing artifact, a later analysis removed roughly 580 highly shared, low-generation-probability nucleotide sequences. A later analysis calculated a clonal expansion index for each public chain from normalized within-repertoire ranks of inferred template counts. Generation probabilities in a later analysis came from a VDJ recombination model fitted to out-of-frame rearrangements, and those results were checked against IGoR. In a later analysis, hypergeometric tests were used to score TCR-TCR, TCR-HLA and TCR-CMV co-occurrence, with a repertoire-size bias correction applied to TCR pairs. A later analysis estimated false discovery rates by permuting HLA or CMV assignments 20 times. In a later analysis, co-occurring TCRs were grouped using DBSCAN, with TCRdist sequence similarity added in when clustering inside HLA-allele-positive subsets. For co-occurrence clustering, repertoires with fewer than 30,000 or more than 120,000 public chains were excluded, along with about five repertoires with anomalous nucleotide sharing. TCRdb provides this immuneACCESS table in a form limited to in-frame rearrangements. Some clones are lacking; in checked studies, under half of them reflect an unresolved V gene, and why the rest are absent is not known. V, J and clone size were drawn from that table, and D and trimming were deduced from the DNA. The sample table shows hundreds of thousands of clones, and around 80% are seen once. The ten largest clonotypes hold roughly 0.58% of the sample.

With regard to this clone: Its antigen remains unidentified. Within one base of it there is no much larger clone, and no base qualities were kept. This specimen includes other DNA sequences encoding the same CDR3.

The cohort comprised hundreds of healthy bone marrow donors. All cohort members were sampled while nominally healthy, although unrecorded immune exposures were likely present. The donor was CMV seronegative and belonged to the group of around 350 seronegative cohort members. A peripheral blood sample was provided by each donor, and peripheral blood mononuclear cells were used for TCR beta sequencing. Genomic DNA was extracted from the blood cell samples with the Qiagen DNeasy Blood Extraction Kit. V is cut by 3 bases and J by 0 bases, and the space between the germline ends is 2 bases. Counted from cysteine to phenylalanine, this CDR3 has 12 amino acids. Solely the CDR3 DNA is kept, with 36 bases framed from the first base. In the germline V gene, CDR1 corresponds to KGHSH and CDR2 to LQKENI.

This TCR was sampled from a woman in her forties in good health and CMV-seronegative. The rearrangement joined TRBV18 to TRBJ2-5; the D gene lacks a confident call. Sequenced input: PBMCs. The CDR3 reads as follows: CASSPNQETQYF. The bases read TGTGCCAGCTCACCTAACCAAGAGACCCAGTACTTC.